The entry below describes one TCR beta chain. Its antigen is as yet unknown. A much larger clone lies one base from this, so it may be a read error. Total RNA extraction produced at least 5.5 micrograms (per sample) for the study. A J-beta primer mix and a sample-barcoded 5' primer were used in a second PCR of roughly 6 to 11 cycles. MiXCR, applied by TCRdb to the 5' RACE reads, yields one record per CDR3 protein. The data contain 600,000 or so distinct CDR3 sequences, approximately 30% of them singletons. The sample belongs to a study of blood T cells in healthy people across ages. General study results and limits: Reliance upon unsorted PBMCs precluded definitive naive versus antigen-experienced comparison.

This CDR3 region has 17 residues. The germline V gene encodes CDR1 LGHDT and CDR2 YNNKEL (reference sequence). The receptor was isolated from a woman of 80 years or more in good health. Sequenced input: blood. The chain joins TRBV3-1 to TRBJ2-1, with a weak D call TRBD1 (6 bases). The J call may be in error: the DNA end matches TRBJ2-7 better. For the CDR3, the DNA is TGTGCCAGCAGCCAAGTCCTCACAGGGTACTCCTACAATGAGCAGTACTTC. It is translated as CASSQVLTGYSYNEQYF.